Listed below are T cell receptor beta chains from one sample, sequenced in a study of blood T cell repertoires in COVID-19. TCRdb keeps only in-frame clones here, not all; method: immunoSEQ multiplex PCR. The sample lists about 280,000 clones, about 82% occurring once. Sequencing used peripheral blood. The receptors shown here come from a man between 45 and 60 years old with active or convalescent COVID-19. CDR3s include the opening cysteine and the closing phenylalanine or tryptophan. Fields, in order: V gene, J gene, clone size, D gene, CDR3 protein, CDR3 DNA. D genes are given only for firm matches. The listing skips clone size in some rows; elsewhere it reads once, few, many or a size class.

>TRBV19|TRBJ1-5|NA|NA
CASRFAGGHQPQHF
TGTGCCAGTCGATTCGCGGGGGGCCATCAGCCCCAGCATTTT
>TRBV3-1/TRBV3-2|TRBJ2-3|NA|NA
CASSRGGRDTQYF
TGTGCCAGCAGCCGAGGGGGAAGAGATACGCAGTATTTT
>TRBV21-1|TRBJ2-2|NA|NA
CASRILQNTGELFF
TGTGCCAGCAGGATATTACAGAACACCGGGGAGCTGTTTTTT
>TRBV25-1|TRBJ1-1|NA|NA
CASTGQRNTEAFF
TGTGCCAGCACTGGACAGAGAAACACTGAAGCTTTCTTT
>TRBV2|TRBJ2-7|NA|TRBD2
CASSYSGSEQYF
TGTGCCAGCAGTTATAGCGGGAGCGAGCAGTACTTC
>TRBV29-1|TRBJ1-4|NA|NA
CSAAGGADKLFF
TGCAGCGCTGCGGGGGGAGCGGACAAACTGTTTTTT
>TRBV5-1|TRBJ2-3|NA|TRBD2
CASRPGLVATHSTDTQYF
TGCGCCAGCCGACCGGGACTAGTCGCGACCCATAGCACAGATACGCAGTATTTT
>TRBV2|TRBJ1-5|NA|NA
CASSRGENQPQHF
TGTGCCAGCAGTAGGGGTGAGAATCAGCCCCAGCATTTT
>TRBV4-3|TRBJ2-3|NA|NA
CASSQEQGYTQYF
TGCGCCAGCAGCCAGGAGCAAGGCTATACGCAGTATTTT
>TRBV21-1|TRBJ1-6|NA|NA
CASSKVLGLYSPLHF
TGTGCCAGCAGCAAAGTTCTGGGGCTTTATTCACCCCTCCACTTT
>TRBV7-7|TRBJ2-5|NA|TRBD2
CASSPQPSGSEAQYF
TGTGCCAGCAGCCCCCAACCTAGCGGGAGTGAGGCCCAGTACTTC
>TRBV3-1/TRBV3-2|TRBJ1-2|NA|TRBD1
CASSVGQGLHTF
TGTGCCAGCAGTGTGGGACAGGGGTTGCACACCTTC
>TRBV2|TRBJ2-1|many|NA
CASILRVQVGSSYNEQFF
TGTGCCAGCATTTTAAGGGTCCAAGTCGGGAGCTCCTACAATGAGCAGTTCTTC
>TRBV5-6|TRBJ2-7|NA|NA
CASSSPQGTGGYEQYF
TGTGCCAGCAGCTCCCCCCAAGGAACTGGCGGCTACGAGCAGTACTTC
>TRBV5-6|TRBJ2-6|NA|NA
CASSLGASSGANVLTF
TGTGCCAGCAGCTTGGGGGCCAGCTCTGGGGCCAACGTCCTGACTTTC
>TRBV5-3|TRBJ1-2|NA|TRBD1
CVRSFGTRTGRGYGYTF
TGTGTCAGAAGCTTCGGGACCCGGACAGGGAGGGGCTATGGCTACACCTTC
>TRBV5-1|TRBJ2-3|NA|NA
CASSLATRPSSTDTQYF
TGCGCCAGCAGCTTGGCTACCCGTCCCTCTAGTACAGATACGCAGTATTTT
>TRBV4-3|TRBJ1-1|NA|NA
CASSQANNRDSNTEAFF
TGCGCCAGCAGCCAAGCTAATAACAGGGATTCAAACACTGAAGCTTTCTTT
>TRBV28|TRBJ1-1|NA|TRBD1
CASSQGGSTGGPNTEAFF
TGTGCCAGCAGTCAAGGGGGTTCAACAGGGGGTCCGAACACTGAAGCTTTCTTT
>TRBV2|TRBJ2-1|NA|TRBD2
CASSGLAKNNEQFF
TGTGCCAGCAGTGGACTAGCGAAAAACAATGAGCAGTTCTTC
>TRBV12-3/TRBV12-4|TRBJ1-4|NA|NA
CASTRGEKLFF
TGTGCCAGCACCCGGGGGGAAAAACTGTTTTTT
>TRBV2|TRBJ1-3|NA|TRBD1
CASSGTGGSSGNTIYF
TGTGCCAGCAGTGGTACAGGGGGAAGCTCTGGAAACACCATATATTTT
>TRBV15|TRBJ2-2|NA|TRBD2
CATSRGPGLAGEFSAGELFF
TGTGCCACCAGCAGGGGCCCTGGACTAGCGGGAGAGTTTAGTGCCGGGGAGCTGTTTTTT
>TRBV5-6|TRBJ2-3|NA|TRBD2
CASSLARGRREDTDTQYF
TGTGCCAGCAGCTTGGCCCGGGGTCGGCGGGAGGACACAGATACGCAGTATTTT
>TRBV4-1|TRBJ2-1|NA|NA
CASWGTGVAEQFF
TGCGCCAGCTGGGGGACGGGGGTGGCTGAGCAGTTCTTC
>TRBV27|TRBJ1-2|NA|TRBD1
CASSLYAFGQGGPSNYGYTF
TGTGCCAGCAGTTTATACGCCTTCGGACAGGGGGGCCCTTCTAACTATGGCTACACCTTC
>TRBV21-1|TRBJ2-5|NA|NA
CASSRLICSGKDQETQYF
TGTGCCAGCAGCCGCCTAATCTGTAGCGGGAAAGATCAAGAGACCCAGTACTTC
>TRBV12-3/TRBV12-4|TRBJ2-3|NA|NA
CASSPFTDTQYF
TGTGCCAGCAGTCCCTTCACAGATACGCAGTATTTT
>TRBV7-9|TRBJ2-1|NA|TRBD2
CASSPSGGYEKEWEQFF
TGTGCCAGCAGCCCGTCGGGGGGATACGAAAAAGAGTGGGAGCAGTTCTTC
>TRBV3-1/TRBV3-2|TRBJ2-1|NA|TRBD2
CASSRGTSGRSEQFF
TGTGCCAGCAGCCGGGGGACTAGCGGGAGGAGCGAGCAGTTCTTC
>TRBV24-1|TRBJ1-5|NA|NA
CATSDPCGVVSQPQHF
TGTGCCACCAGTGATCCTTGCGGGGTAGTTAGTCAGCCCCAGCATTTT
>TRBV28|TRBJ1-3|NA|NA
CASFYINTIYF
TGTGCCAGCTTTTACATAAACACCATATATTTT
>TRBV19|TRBJ2-1|NA|NA
CASSRFRRGNNEQFF
TGTGCCAGTAGTAGATTCCGGAGGGGTAACAATGAGCAGTTCTTC
>TRBV5-4|TRBJ1-4|NA|NA
CASSYNNEKLFF
TGTGCCAGCAGCTACAATAATGAAAAACTGTTTTTT
>TRBV28|TRBJ2-7|NA|TRBD1
CASSPGQGDYEQYF
TGTGCCAGCAGCCCGGGACAGGGAGACTACGAGCAGTACTTC
>TRBV4-1|TRBJ1-2|NA|NA
CASSSLPGVYYGYTF
TGCGCCAGCAGTTCCCTTCCAGGGGTTTACTATGGCTACACCTTC
>TRBV19|TRBJ1-5|NA|TRBD1
CASRETGLNQPQHF
TGTGCCAGTAGAGAGACAGGGCTCAATCAGCCCCAGCATTTT
>TRBV29-1|TRBJ1-2|many|NA
CSVRGSYGYTF
TGCAGCGTTCGGGGGTCCTATGGCTACACCTTC
>TRBV11-2|TRBJ2-3|NA|NA
CASSRSQSPPDTQYF
TGTGCCAGCAGCCGCTCACAATCCCCCCCCGATACGCAGTATTTT
>TRBV5-1|TRBJ2-7|NA|NA
CASSIGPTASYEQYF
TGCGCCAGCAGCATAGGACCGACAGCCTCCTACGAGCAGTACTTC
>TRBV20-1|TRBJ2-1|few|NA
CSASGFREQFF
TGCAGTGCTAGCGGGTTTAGGGAGCAGTTCTTC
>TRBV6-5|TRBJ1-2|once|NA
CASSPFYRAGYTF
TGTGCCAGCAGCCCATTTTACAGGGCCGGCTACACCTTC